The 16 T cell receptor beta chains below all came from one sample that was sequenced in a study of T cells in Graves' hyperthyroidism and ophthalmopathy. RNA transcripts gave rise to amplified TCR beta CDR3 regions. The TCR CDR3 first-round RT-PCR relied on the HTBI primer set. TCRdb re-derived calls from the multiplex PCR reads in MiXCR, one entry per CDR3 protein. The data show a few hundred thousand distinct CDR3 sequences, around 42% seen once. The source material was peripheral blood or thyroid tissue (not recorded which). These receptors came from a woman under 30 with Graves' hyperthyroidism.

Concerning this clonotype: The junction departs from the called germline gene at one end, perhaps through a read error. The chain uses TRBV3-1 and TRBJ1-1, with 7 bases fitting TRBD1. Germline loops: CDR1 LGHDT, CDR2 YNNKEL (reference sequence). The CDR3 extends over 13 amino acids. CDR3: CASIRQGTTEASF. The CDR3, as DNA: TGTGCCAGCATTAGACAGGGCACCACTGAAGCTTCCTTT.

This clonotype was found many times. This chain joins TRBV11-2 and TRBJ1-2; perhaps TRBD1 as D (5 bases). In germline, CDR1 is SGHAT, CDR2 FQNNGV. This CDR3 has 14 amino acids. Trimming took 3 bases from V and 4 from J, leaving 12 bases between them. CDR3 coding DNA: TGTGCCAGCAGCTTTTATCGGGGGATCTATGGCTACACCTTC. Translation: CASSFYRGIYGYTF.

V is TRBV18 and J is TRBJ2-2; possibly TRBD2 for D (6 bases). The CDR3 extends over 16 amino acids. Trimming shortened V by 3 bases and J by 0 bases, and 11 bases separated the two germline ends. From germline, CDR1 is KGHSH and CDR2 LQKENI. In DNA, the CDR3 is TGTGCCAGCTCACCCACGGTAGCGGCGAACACCGGGGAGCTGTTTTTT. This sequence encodes CASSPTVAANTGELFF.

There are a few counts of this clonotype. The chain couples TRBV3-1 to TRBJ1-2; weak D call: TRBD1 (5 bases). The germline gives CDR1 LGHDT, CDR2 YNNKEL (reference sequence). V dropped 0 bases and J dropped 9 bases, with 11 bases sitting between them. This CDR3 is built from 13 residues. The CDR3 sequence is CASSQDLGVRYTF. As DNA, the CDR3 is TGTGCCAGCAGCCAAGATTTGGGGGTTCGCTACACCTTC.

V is TRBV27 and J is TRBJ2-4; 9 nucleotides match TRBD2. CDR3 length: 14 residues. The germline V gene encodes CDR1 MNHEY and CDR2 SMNVEV (reference sequence). Unmatched junction bases numbered 5, after V lost 3 bases and J lost 8 bases. The CDR3 DNA reads as TGTGCCAGCAGTTTCGGCGGGAGGGATGACATTCAGTACTTC. Its translation: CASSFGGRDDIQYF.

This clonotype was detected many times. The V and J genes are TRBV25-1 and TRBJ1-1; a possible D gene is TRBD1 (5 bases). This CDR3 comprises 13 residues. The V end was cut by 7 bases, the J end by 9 bases, with 18 bases between. Germline assignment: CDR1 MGHDK and CDR2 SYGVNS. CDR3 sequence reads: CASTRTEGTKAFF. DNA for the CDR3: TGTGCCAGCACTCGCACAGAGGGGACTAAAGCTTTCTTT.

The rearrangement links TRBV7-3 to TRBJ2-7; 8 nucleotides align to TRBD2. The better agreement between TRBJ2-1 and the DNA end casts doubt on the J call. The CDR3 length is 14 residues. CDR1 is SGHTA, CDR2 FQGTGA, per germline. The CDR3 region is CASSLAGGLNEQFF. The CDR3 bases are TGTGCCAGCAGCTTAGCGGGAGGACTAAATGAGCAGTTCTTC.

This clonotype was recorded at least ten times. The chain combines TRBV4-1 with TRBJ1-6; D is ambiguous. This CDR3 spans 16 amino acids. Looked up from germline, CDR1 is MGHRA and CDR2 is YSYEKL. V shed 3 bases and J shed 5 bases, with 14 bases lying between them. CDR3 protein: CASSHKRGKDNSPLHF. The CDR3 DNA reads TGCGCCAGCAGCCATAAGCGGGGAAAGGATAATTCACCCCTCCACTTT.

Ten or more counts support this clonotype. This chain uses TRBV10-3 with TRBJ2-2; TRBD2 matches at 13 bases. The germline gives CDR1 ENHRY, CDR2 SYGVKD. CDR3 length: 16 amino acids. V shed 4 bases and J 5 bases; nucleotides not matched to a gene: 4. The CDR3 DNA follows: TGTGCCATCAGTGGACTAGCGGGAGGTGATACCGGGGAGCTGTTTTTT. Translating gives CAISGLAGGDTGELFF.

V and J are TRBV10-3 and TRBJ2-1, with TRBD2 identical over 11 bases. Germline values: CDR1 ENHRY, CDR2 SYGVKD. The junction had 8 bases not matched to a gene; V was cut back by 11 bases and J by 8 bases. The CDR3 covers 13 residues. The CDR3 spells CAAGLAGGHEQFF. The DNA of the CDR3 is TGTGCCGCTGGGCTAGCGGGAGGCCATGAGCAGTTCTTC.

This chain uses TRBV5-1 with TRBJ2-7, with D possibly being TRBD1 or TRBD2 (7 bases each). The CDR3 is 15 amino acids. The V gene lost 4 bases and the J gene lost 0 bases, with 14 bases spanning the gap. The germline V gene has CDR1 SGHRS and CDR2 YFSETQ. The CDR3 sequence: CASSVGGGISYEQYF. The CDR3 region has the DNA TGCGCCAGCAGCGTGGGAGGGGGCATCTCCTACGAGCAGTACTTC.

This clonotype has ten or more counts. J is TRBJ1-5 and V is TRBV19, with TRBD1 as a possible D gene (6 bases). The V and J ends lost 9 bases and 7 bases respectively, with 16 bases between them. The length of the CDR3 is 13 residues. The germline V gene has CDR1 LNHDA and CDR2 SQIVND (reference sequence). The CDR3 loop is CASQKGVSQPQHF. The CDR3 DNA follows: TGTGCCAGCCAGAAGGGGGTTTCACAGCCCCAGCATTTT. Together with reference TRBV19 and TRBJ1-5, the CDR3 gives the full variable domain: DGGITQSPKYLFRKEGQNVTLSCEQNLNHDAMYWYRQDPGQGLRLIYYSQIVNDFQKGDIAEGYSVSREKKESFPLTVTSAQKNPTAFYLCASQKGVSQPQHFGDGTRLSIL.

The chain uses TRBV29-1 and TRBJ2-5; the D gene is possibly TRBD2 (5 bases). CDR3 size: 10 residues. CDR1 SQVTM and CDR2 ANQGSEA come from the germline V gene. Trimming pared 8 bases from V and 5 bases from J, leaving 9 bases between. CDR3: CSRRGETQYF. The CDR3 nucleotides read TGCAGCCGGAGAGGGGAGACCCAGTACTTC.

Remarks on this clonotype: A much larger clone is a single base away; this may be a read error. V and J are TRBV7-8 and TRBJ1-1, with TRBD1 identical over 8 bases. The germline V gene encodes CDR1 SGHVS and CDR2 FQNEAQ. The length of the CDR3 is 12 residues. CDR3 DNA sequence: TGTACCAGCAGCCGTTGGACAGGGGAAGCTTTCTTT. Amino acids: CTSSRWTGEAFF.

There are many counts of this clonotype. This sequence joins TRBV5-1 and TRBJ2-7; 10 bases line up with TRBD1. The V and J ends lost 3 bases and 0 bases, in that order; junction bases with no gene match: 3. The CDR3 loop spans 15 amino acids. Germline V lookup: CDR1 SGHRS, CDR2 YFSETQ. This chain's CDR3 is CASSSDRGPSYEQYF. Written as DNA, the CDR3 is TGCGCCAGCAGCTCAGACAGGGGGCCCTCCTACGAGCAGTACTTC.

In its sample, this clonotype was seen a few times. The gene calls are TRBV24-1 and TRBJ2-1; TRBD2 might be the D (6 bases). Per germline, CDR1 KGHDR and CDR2 SFDVKD. Trimming left V 4 bases short and J 4 bases short, with 13 bases between. This CDR3 is 15 amino acids long. As DNA, the CDR3 is TGTGCCACCAGTGAAGGGACTCTTGGGTACAATGAGCAGTTCTTC. Its protein is CATSEGTLGYNEQFF.